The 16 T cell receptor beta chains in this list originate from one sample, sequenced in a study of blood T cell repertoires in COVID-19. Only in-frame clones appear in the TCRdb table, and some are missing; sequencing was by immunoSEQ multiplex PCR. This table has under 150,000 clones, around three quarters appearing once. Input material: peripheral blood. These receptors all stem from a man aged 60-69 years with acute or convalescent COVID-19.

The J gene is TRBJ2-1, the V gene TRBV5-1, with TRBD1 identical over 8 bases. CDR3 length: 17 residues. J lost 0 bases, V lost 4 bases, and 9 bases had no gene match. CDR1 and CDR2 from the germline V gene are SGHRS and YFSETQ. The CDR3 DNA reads TGCGCCAGCAGCCCCACGACAGGGGCCTACTCCTACAATGAGCAGTTCTTC. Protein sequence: CASSPTTGAYSYNEQFF.

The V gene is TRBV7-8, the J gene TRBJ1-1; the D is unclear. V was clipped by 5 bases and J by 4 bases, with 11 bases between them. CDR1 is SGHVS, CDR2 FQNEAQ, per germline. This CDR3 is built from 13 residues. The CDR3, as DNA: TGTGCCAGCAGCACTACGATTGGCACTGAAGCTTTCTTT. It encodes CASSTTIGTEAFF.

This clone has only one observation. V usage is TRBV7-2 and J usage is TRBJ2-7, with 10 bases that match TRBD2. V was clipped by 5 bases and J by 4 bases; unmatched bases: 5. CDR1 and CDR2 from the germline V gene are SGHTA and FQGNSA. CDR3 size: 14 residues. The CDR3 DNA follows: TGTGCCAGCAGCCCAGGGACTAGCGATTACGAGCAGTACTTC. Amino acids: CASSPGTSDYEQYF.

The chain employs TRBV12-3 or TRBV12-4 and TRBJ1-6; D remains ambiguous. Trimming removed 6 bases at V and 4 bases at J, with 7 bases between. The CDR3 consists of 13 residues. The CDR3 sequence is CASRRGYNSPLHF. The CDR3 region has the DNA TGTGCCAGCAGGCGGGGATATAATTCACCCCTCCACTTT.

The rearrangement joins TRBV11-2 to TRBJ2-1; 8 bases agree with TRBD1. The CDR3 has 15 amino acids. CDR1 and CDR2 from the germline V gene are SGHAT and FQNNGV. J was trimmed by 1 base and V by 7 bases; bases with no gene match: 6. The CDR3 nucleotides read TGTGCCAGCATTCTAACAGGGGGATCCTACAATGAGCAGTTCTTC. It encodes CASILTGGSYNEQFF.

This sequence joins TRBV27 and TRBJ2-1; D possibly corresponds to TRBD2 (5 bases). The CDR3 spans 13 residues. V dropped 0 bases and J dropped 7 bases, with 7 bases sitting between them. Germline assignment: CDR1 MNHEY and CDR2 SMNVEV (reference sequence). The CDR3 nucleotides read TGTGCCAGCAGTTTATCGAGGGAGAATGAGCAGTTCTTC. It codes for CASSLSRENEQFF.

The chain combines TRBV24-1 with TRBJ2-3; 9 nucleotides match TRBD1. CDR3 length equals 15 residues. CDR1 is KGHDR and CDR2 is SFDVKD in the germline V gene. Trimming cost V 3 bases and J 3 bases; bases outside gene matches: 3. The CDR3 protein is CATSDPGTGTDTQYF. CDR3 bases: TGTGCCACCAGTGATCCGGGGACAGGGACAGATACGCAGTATTTT.

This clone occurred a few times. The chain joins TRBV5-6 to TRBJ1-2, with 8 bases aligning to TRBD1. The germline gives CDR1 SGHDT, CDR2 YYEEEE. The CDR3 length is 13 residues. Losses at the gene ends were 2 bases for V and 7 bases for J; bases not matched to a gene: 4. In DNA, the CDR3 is TGTGCCAGCAGCTTCACAGGGGGATCTGGCTACACCTTC. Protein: CASSFTGGSGYTF.

CDR3: CASSPGDNSPLHF. CDR3 DNA sequence: TGCGCCAGCAGCCCAGGGGATAATTCACCCCTCCACTTT. The rearrangement uses TRBV5-1 and TRBJ1-6, with D tentatively TRBD1 (6 bases). There are 13 residues in the CDR3. The V gene's germline CDR1 is SGHRS and CDR2 YFSETQ. Trimming took off 4 bases at V and 5 bases at J, with 7 bases between the two ends.

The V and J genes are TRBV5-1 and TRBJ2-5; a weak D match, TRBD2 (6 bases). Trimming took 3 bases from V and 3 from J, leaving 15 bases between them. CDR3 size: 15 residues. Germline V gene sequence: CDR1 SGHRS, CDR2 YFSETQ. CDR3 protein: CASSWTGRGEETQYF. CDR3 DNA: TGCGCCAGCAGCTGGACGGGGCGGGGTGAAGAGACCCAGTACTTC.

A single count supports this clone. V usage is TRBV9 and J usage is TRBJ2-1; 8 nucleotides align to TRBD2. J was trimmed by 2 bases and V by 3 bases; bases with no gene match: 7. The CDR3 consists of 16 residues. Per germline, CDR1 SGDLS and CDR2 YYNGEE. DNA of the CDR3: TGTGCCAGCAGCGCTCGTCCGGGACTAGCCTACAATGAGCAGTTCTTC. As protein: CASSARPGLAYNEQFF. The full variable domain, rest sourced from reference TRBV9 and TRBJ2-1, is DSGVTQTPKHLITATGQRVTLRCSPRSGDLSVYWYQQSLDQGLQFLIQYYNGEERAKGNILERFSAQQFPDLHSELNLSSLELGDSALYFCASSARPGLAYNEQFFGPGTRLTVL.

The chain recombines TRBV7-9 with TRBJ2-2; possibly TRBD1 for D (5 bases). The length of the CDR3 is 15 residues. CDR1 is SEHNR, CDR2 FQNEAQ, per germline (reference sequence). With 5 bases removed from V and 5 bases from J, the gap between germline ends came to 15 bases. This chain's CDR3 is CASSGWQGRTGELFF. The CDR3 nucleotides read TGTGCCAGCAGCGGCTGGCAGGGCAGGACCGGGGAGCTGTTTTTT. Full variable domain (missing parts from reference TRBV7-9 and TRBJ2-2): DTGVSQNPRHKITKRGQNVTFRCDPISEHNRLYWYRQTLGQGPEFLTYFQNEAQLEKSRLLSDRFSAERPKGSFSTLEIQRTEQGDSAMYLCASSGWQGRTGELFFGEGSRLTVL.

DNA of the CDR3: TGTGCCAGCAGACCCCCGGGTCTCTACGAGCAGTACTTC. Residues: CASRPPGLYEQYF. This chain joins TRBV6-5 and TRBJ2-7; D ambiguous. Germline V gene data show CDR1 as MNHEY and CDR2 as SVGAGI. Deletions cut 6 bases from V and 3 bases from J, with 12 bases between. This CDR3 has 13 amino acids.

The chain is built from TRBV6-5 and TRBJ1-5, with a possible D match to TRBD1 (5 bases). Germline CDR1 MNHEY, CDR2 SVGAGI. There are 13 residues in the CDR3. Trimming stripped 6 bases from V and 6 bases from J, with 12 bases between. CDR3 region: CASSSREGQPQHF. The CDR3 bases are TGTGCCAGCAGCTCCAGGGAAGGTCAGCCCCAGCATTTT.

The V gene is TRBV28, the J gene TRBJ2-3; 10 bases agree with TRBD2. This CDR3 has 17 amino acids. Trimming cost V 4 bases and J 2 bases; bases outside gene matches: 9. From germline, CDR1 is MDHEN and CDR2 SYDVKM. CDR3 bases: TGTGCCAGCAGTTCTAAAATTAGCGGGAGGTCCACAGATACGCAGTATTTT. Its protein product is CASSSKISGRSTDTQYF.

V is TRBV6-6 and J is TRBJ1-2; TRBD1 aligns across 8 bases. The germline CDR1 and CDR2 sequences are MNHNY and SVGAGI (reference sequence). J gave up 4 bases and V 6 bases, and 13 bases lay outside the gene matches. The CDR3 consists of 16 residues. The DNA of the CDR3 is TGTGCCAGCAGCACCCGAAGACAGGGGCCGCGCTATGGCTACACCTTC. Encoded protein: CASSTRRQGPRYGYTF.